The present T cell receptor (beta chain) was sequenced within a study of T cells after yellow fever vaccination. Study as a whole: Researchers used SMART-Seq v4 Ultra Low Input to prepare fractions that had low cell numbers. Points from the study as a whole: Most primary-vaccination clones recurred post-booster (around 95% CD4, over 70% CD8).

Comment on this clonotype: Its antigen is undetermined.

A process of 5'RACE template switching, which added a universal primer site and UMIs, was used to make TCR cDNA. TCRdb re-derived calls from the 5' RACE reads in MiXCR, one entry per CDR3 protein. Found here are 150,000 to 200,000 distinct CDR3 sequences, approximately 10% of them singletons; the top ten hold roughly 40%. The CDR3 has 13 amino acids. Germline lookup yields CDR1 MNHEY and CDR2 SVGEGT. Losses at the gene ends were 7 bases for V and 1 base for J; bases not matched to a gene: 3. This sequence joins TRBV6-2 or TRBV6-3 and TRBJ1-1; 7 bases agree with TRBD1. The TCR was taken from a man between 18 and 29 years old who received the YFV17D yellow fever vaccine. Material: CD8+ T cells sorted from PBMCs, obtained 45 days after the yellow fever booster vaccination. CDR3 nucleotide sequence: TGTGCCAGCACCCGGACAGGGAACACTGAAGCTTTCTTT. Its translation is CASTRTGNTEAFF.